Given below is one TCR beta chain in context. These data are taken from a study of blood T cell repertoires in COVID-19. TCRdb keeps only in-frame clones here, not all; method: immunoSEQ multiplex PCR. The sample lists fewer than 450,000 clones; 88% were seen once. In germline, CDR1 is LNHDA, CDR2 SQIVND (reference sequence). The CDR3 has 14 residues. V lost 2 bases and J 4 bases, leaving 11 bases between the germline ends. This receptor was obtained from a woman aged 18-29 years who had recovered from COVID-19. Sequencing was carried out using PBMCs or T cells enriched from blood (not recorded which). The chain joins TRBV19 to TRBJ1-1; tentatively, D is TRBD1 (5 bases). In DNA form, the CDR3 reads TGTGCCAGTAGTATATCGAGACAGCTCACTGAAGCTTTCTTT. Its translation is CASSISRQLTEAFF.